This paragraph reports one TCR beta chain. Germline CDR1 and CDR2: SQVTM and ANQGSEA. Trimming shortened V by 7 bases and J by 6 bases, and 24 bases separated the two germline ends. There are 15 residues in the CDR3. The sample originates from a study of T cell changes during pregnancy in multiple sclerosis. TCRdb's copy holds only in-frame clones and misses some; the assay was immunoSEQ multiplex PCR. The sample has 30,000 or so clones; nearly 90% are singletons. This receptor was obtained from a female donor with multiple sclerosis, enrolled in a pregnancy study. The chain uses TRBV29-1 and TRBJ1-2; possibly TRBD1 for D (6 bases). The sample here was CD8+ T cells from peripheral blood mononuclear cells, taken in the third trimester of pregnancy. As DNA, the CDR3 is TGCAGCGCCGGACGACTGCCCCACAGGGTCCATGGCTACACCTTC. Protein: CSAGRLPHRVHGYTF.